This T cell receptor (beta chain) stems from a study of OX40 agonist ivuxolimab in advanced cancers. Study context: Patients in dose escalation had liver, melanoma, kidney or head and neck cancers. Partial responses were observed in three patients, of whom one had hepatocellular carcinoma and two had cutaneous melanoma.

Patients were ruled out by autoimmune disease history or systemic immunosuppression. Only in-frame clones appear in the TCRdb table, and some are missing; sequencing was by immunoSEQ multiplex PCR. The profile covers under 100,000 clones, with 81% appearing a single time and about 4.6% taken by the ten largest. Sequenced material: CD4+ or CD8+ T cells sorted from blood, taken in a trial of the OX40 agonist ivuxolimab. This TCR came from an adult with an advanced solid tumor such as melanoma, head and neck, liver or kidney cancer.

The CDR3 region has the DNA TGTGCCAGCAGTGGCCCTCTGAGAGGGTCCAACTCTGGAAACACCATATATTTT. Protein sequence: CASSGPLRGSNSGNTIYF. This rearrangement joins TRBV6-1 to TRBJ1-3; D not certain. The V end was cut by 4 bases, the J end by 0 bases, with 19 bases between. This CDR3 spans 18 amino acids. Germline CDR1 and CDR2: MNHNS and SASEGT.